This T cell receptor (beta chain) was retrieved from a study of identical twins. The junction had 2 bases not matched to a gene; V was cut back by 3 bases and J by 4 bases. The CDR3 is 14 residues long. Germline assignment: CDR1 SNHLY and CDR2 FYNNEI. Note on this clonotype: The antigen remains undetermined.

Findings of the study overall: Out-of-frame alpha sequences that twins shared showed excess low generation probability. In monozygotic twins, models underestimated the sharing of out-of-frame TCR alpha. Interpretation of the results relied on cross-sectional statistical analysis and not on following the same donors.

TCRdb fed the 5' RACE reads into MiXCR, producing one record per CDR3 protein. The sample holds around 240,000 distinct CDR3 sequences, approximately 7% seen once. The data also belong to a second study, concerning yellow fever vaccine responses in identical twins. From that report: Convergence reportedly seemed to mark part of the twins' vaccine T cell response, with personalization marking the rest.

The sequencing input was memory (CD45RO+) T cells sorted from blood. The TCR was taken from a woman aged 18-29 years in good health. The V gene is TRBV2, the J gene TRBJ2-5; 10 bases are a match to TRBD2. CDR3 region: CASSEASGRETQYF. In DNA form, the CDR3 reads TGTGCCAGCAGTGAGGCTAGCGGGAGAGAGACCCAGTACTTC.